Each of the 9 T cell receptor beta chains below was sequenced from the same sample in a study of T cell changes during pregnancy in multiple sclerosis. TCRdb's copy holds only in-frame clones and misses some; the assay was immunoSEQ multiplex PCR. The table records roughly 84,000 clones, 93% of them present only once. The source material was peripheral blood, sampled in the third trimester of pregnancy. These receptors all come from a female donor in good health, enrolled as a control in a pregnancy study.

This chain joins TRBV28 and TRBJ2-2, with D perhaps matching TRBD2 (5 bases). V was trimmed by 4 bases and J by 5 bases, leaving 8 bases between them. The germline CDR1 and CDR2 sequences are MDHEN and SYDVKM. There are 13 residues in the CDR3. DNA of the CDR3: TGTGCCAGCAGTTCGGGGTTGACCGGGGAGCTGTTTTTT. Amino acid sequence: CASSSGLTGELFF.

This chain's CDR3 is CASSLSGSPNYEQYF. DNA of the CDR3: TGTGCCAGCAGCTTGAGCGGGAGCCCAAACTACGAGCAGTACTTC. The V gene is TRBV7-8, the J gene TRBJ2-7; 8 nucleotides match TRBD2. V gave up 3 bases and J gave up 3 bases; unmatched junction bases: 7. Germline CDR1 reads SGHVS; CDR2 reads FQNEAQ. The CDR3 consists of 15 residues.

This chain uses TRBV9 with TRBJ2-7; TRBD2 might be the D (6 bases). The CDR3 sequence is 16 residues long. Germline V lookup: CDR1 SGDLS, CDR2 YYNGEE. The ends were cut back, 0 bases at V and 0 bases at J, with 13 bases in the middle. CDR3 loop: CASSVGRESSSYEQYF. The DNA of the CDR3 is TGTGCCAGCAGCGTAGGTCGGGAGTCAAGCTCCTACGAGCAGTACTTC.

CDR3 protein: CASSQRNSYEQYF. In DNA form, the CDR3 reads TGTGCCAGTAGTCAGCGGAACTCCTACGAGCAGTACTTC. The chain couples TRBV19 to TRBJ2-7; D may be TRBD2 (5 bases). The V end was cut by 5 bases, the J end by 0 bases, with 8 bases between. The V gene's germline CDR1 is LNHDA and CDR2 SQIVND (reference sequence). The CDR3 has 13 residues. Using reference TRBV19 and TRBJ2-7 for the parts outside the CDR3, the full variable domain is DGGITQSPKYLFRKEGQNVTLSCEQNLNHDAMYWYRQDPGQGLRLIYYSQIVNDFQKGDIAEGYSVSREKKESFPLTVTSAQKNPTAFYLCASSQRNSYEQYFGPGTRLTVT.

This clone was found a few times. This rearrangement joins TRBV5-1 to TRBJ2-1; D gene uncertain. The germline CDR1 and CDR2 sequences are SGHRS and YFSETQ. CDR3 length equals 15 residues. Trimming pared 1 base from V and 6 bases from J, leaving 14 bases between. CDR3 residues: CASSLIRSGGNEQFF. The CDR3 DNA reads as TGCGCCAGCAGCTTGATTAGAAGTGGTGGCAATGAGCAGTTCTTC.

The chain links TRBV28 to TRBJ2-2; 9 positions match TRBD2. Trimming cost V 3 bases and J 7 bases; bases outside gene matches: 3. This CDR3 is built from 14 residues. The germline V gene encodes CDR1 MDHEN and CDR2 SYDVKM. The DNA of the CDR3 is TGTGCCAGCAGTTTGAGCGGGAGGATCGGGGAGCTGTTTTTT. It is translated as CASSLSGRIGELFF.

This chain uses TRBV25-1 with TRBJ2-7; unclear D gene. CDR1 and CDR2 from the germline V gene are MGHDK and SYGVNS. This CDR3 has 12 residues. Trimming took off 2 bases at V and 4 bases at J, with 6 bases between the two ends. The CDR3 nucleotides are TGTGCCAGCAGTGAAACATCATACGAGCAGTACTTC. Translation gives CASSETSYEQYF.

The chain uses TRBV27 and TRBJ2-7, with 16 bases fitting TRBD2. Germline trimming cut 5 bases from V and 5 bases from J; bases unmatched to any gene: 3. The germline V gene encodes CDR1 MNHEY and CDR2 SMNVEV (reference sequence). The CDR3 sequence is 15 residues long. CDR3 region: CASSPGTSGRDEQYF. The CDR3 bases are TGTGCCAGCAGTCCCGGGACTAGCGGGAGGGACGAGCAGTACTTC.

As to this clone: The sample holds other DNA sequences that translate to the same CDR3. The chain links TRBV28 to TRBJ2-5; 8 bases are shared with TRBD1. Germline V gene data show CDR1 as MDHEN and CDR2 as SYDVKM. V shed 2 bases and J 1 base; nucleotides not matched to a gene: 0. The CDR3 covers 14 residues. The chain's CDR3 is CASSLTGGQETQYF. CDR3 nucleotide sequence: TGTGCCAGCAGTTTAACAGGGGGCCAAGAGACCCAGTACTTC.